This T cell receptor (beta chain) was recovered during a study of CD8 T cells in Susac syndrome. Sequencing of TCR beta was performed on blood CD8+ and CD4+ T cells. Only one count was recorded for this clonotype. The CDR3 spans 13 residues. The germline CDR1 and CDR2 sequences are SGHDT and YYEEEE. The V and J ends lost 1 base and 7 bases respectively, with 8 bases between them. An input of roughly 0.5 to 1 ug of RNA was subjected to reverse transcription using random hexamers. TCRdb itself ran the immunoSEQ multiplex PCR reads through MiXCR, one entry per CDR3 protein. The sample has some 150,000 distinct CDR3 sequences, 94% seen once.

The genes are TRBV5-6 and TRBJ2-2, with D hard to call. Specimen: CD4+ T cells from PBMCs. The TCR comes from a human donor in good health. The CDR3 loop reads CASSLRRFGELFF. The CDR3 coding sequence is TGTGCCAGCAGCTTGAGACGTTTCGGGGAGCTGTTTTTT. Drawing the rest from reference TRBV5-6 and TRBJ2-2, the complete variable domain is DAGVTQSPTHLIKTRGQQVTLRCSPKSGHDTVSWYQQALGQGPQFIFQYYEEEERQRGNFPDRFSGHQFPNYSSELNVNALLLGDSALYLCASSLRRFGELFFGEGSRLTVL.